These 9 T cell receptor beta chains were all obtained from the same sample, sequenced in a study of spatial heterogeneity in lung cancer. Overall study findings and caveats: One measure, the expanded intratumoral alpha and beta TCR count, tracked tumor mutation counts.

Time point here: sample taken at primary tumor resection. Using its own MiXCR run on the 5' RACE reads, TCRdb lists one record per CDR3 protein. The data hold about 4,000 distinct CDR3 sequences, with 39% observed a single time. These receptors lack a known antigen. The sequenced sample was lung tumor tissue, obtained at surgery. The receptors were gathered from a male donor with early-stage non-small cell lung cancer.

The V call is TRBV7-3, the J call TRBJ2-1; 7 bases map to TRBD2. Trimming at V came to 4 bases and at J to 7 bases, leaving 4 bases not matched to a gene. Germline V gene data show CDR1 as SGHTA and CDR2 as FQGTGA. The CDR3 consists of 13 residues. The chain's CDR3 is CASSSRLANEQFF. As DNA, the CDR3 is TGTGCCAGCAGCTCCCGACTAGCAAATGAGCAGTTCTTC.

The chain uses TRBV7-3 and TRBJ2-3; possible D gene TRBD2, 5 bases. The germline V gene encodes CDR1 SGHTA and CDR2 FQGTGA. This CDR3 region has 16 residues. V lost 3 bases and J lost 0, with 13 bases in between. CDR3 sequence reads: CASSFGGSSSTDTQYF. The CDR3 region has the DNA TGTGCCAGCAGCTTTGGAGGCAGCTCTAGCACAGATACGCAGTATTTT.

The CDR3 DNA reads TGTGCCAGCAGCCGACAGCCCTACACAGGATCCGGGGCCAACGTCCTGACTTTC. Protein: CASSRQPYTGSGANVLTF. The chain carries TRBV7-8 and TRBJ2-6; maybe TRBD1 (5 bases). The germline CDR1 and CDR2 sequences are SGHVS and FQNEAQ. This CDR3 has 18 amino acids. V was clipped by 5 bases and J by 4 bases, with 21 bases between them.

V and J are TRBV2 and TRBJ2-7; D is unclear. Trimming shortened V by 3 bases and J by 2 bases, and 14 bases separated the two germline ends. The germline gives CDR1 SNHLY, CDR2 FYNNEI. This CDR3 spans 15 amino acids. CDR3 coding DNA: TGTGCCAGCAGTGAGTTTCAAAACAGCGCCTACGAGCAGTACTTC. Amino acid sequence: CASSEFQNSAYEQYF.

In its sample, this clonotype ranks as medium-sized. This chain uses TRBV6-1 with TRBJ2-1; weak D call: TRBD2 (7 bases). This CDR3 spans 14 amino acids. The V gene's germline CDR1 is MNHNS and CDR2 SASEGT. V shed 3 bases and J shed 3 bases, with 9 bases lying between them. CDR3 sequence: CASSERGLYNEQFF. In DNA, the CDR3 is TGTGCCAGCAGTGAGCGGGGGCTCTACAATGAGCAGTTCTTC.

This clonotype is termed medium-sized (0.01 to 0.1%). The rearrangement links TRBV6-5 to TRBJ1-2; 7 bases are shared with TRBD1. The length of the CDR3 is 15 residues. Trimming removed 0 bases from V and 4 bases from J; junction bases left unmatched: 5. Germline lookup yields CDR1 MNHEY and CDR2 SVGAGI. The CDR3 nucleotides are TGTGCCAGCAGTTACTCGAGACAGGGCCGCTATGGCTACACCTTC. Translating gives CASSYSRQGRYGYTF.

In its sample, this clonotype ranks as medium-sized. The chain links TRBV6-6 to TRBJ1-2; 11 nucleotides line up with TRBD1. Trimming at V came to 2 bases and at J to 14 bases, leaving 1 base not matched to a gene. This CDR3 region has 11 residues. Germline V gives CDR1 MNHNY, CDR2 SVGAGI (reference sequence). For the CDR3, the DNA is TGTGCCAGCAGTTACGGGACAGGGGGAACCTTC. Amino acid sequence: CASSYGTGGTF.

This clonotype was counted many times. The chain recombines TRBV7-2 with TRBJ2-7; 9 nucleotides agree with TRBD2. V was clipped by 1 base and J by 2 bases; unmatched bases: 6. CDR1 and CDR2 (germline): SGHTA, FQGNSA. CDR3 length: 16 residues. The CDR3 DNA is TGTGCCAGCAGCTTAGTCGCCGTAGCGGGAGCCTACGAGCAGTACTTC. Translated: CASSLVAVAGAYEQYF. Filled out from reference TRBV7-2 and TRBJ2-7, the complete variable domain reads GAGVSQSPSNKVTEKGKDVELRCDPISGHTALYWYRQSLGQGLEFLIYFQGNSAPDKSGLPSDRFSAERTGGSVSTLTIQRTQQEDSAVYLCASSLVAVAGAYEQYFGPGTRLTVT.

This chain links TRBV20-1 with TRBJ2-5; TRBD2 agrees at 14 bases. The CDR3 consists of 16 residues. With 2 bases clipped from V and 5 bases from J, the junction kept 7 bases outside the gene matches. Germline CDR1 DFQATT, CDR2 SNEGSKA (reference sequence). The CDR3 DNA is TGCAGTGCTAGAAGACTAGCGGGAGGGTCCCCGGAGACCCAGTACTTC. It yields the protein CSARRLAGGSPETQYF.